This T cell receptor beta chain was identified during a study of cytomegalovirus exposure and HLA in healthy donors. Study-wide context: A previous analysis identified approximately 120 million unique TCR beta sequences derived from approximately 190 million T cells. Whole-study results and caveats: Earlier results showed most TCR beta V segments being productive about 87% or about 30% of the time. Researchers reported in a later analysis that a missense DCLRE1C variant was tied to TCR beta V- and J-gene trimming. Associated with HLA alleles at 0.05 false discovery rate in a later analysis were 16,951 TCR beta sequences.

In its sample, this clone was seen once. Its specificity is not known. Both 60 Vbeta primers and 13 Jbeta primers went into the PCR. Clones were read by immunoSEQ multiplex PCR, and TCRdb kept only the in-frame ones, dropping some. The sample includes some 99,000 clones, around 72% of them seen just once. The sequenced sample consisted of PBMCs. The receptor was isolated from a male donor in good health and CMV-seronegative.

Written as DNA, the CDR3 is TGTGCCAGCAGCACACGACCGGGACTGGGGTCCTACAATGAGCAGTTCTTC. It specifies CASSTRPGLGSYNEQFF. This chain uses TRBV9 with TRBJ2-1; a weak D match, TRBD2 (6 bases). The CDR3 length is 17 residues. Trimming left V 4 bases short and J 1 base short, with 18 bases between. The germline V gene has CDR1 SGDLS and CDR2 YYNGEE.